This T cell receptor beta chain emerged from a study of cytotoxic CD8 clonotypes in ibrutinib-treated CLL. Germline assignment: CDR1 SGHNT and CDR2 YYREEE (reference sequence). The CDR3 is 17 amino acids. V lost 0 bases and J lost 5; bases outside the gene matches: 7. The data were produced by immunoSEQ multiplex PCR, yet TCRdb's version contains in-frame clones alone and is incomplete. Counted here are 300,000 to 350,000 clones, almost 80% occurring once; the ten biggest clones make up over 6.5%. The chain joins TRBV5-4 to TRBJ2-2; 10 positions agree with TRBD2. The material sequenced was PBMCs, taken before ibrutinib treatment. The TCR originated in a human donor with chronic lymphocytic leukemia. The CDR3 region is CASSLGLAGVSTGELFF. CDR3 bases: TGTGCCAGCAGCTTGGGGCTAGCGGGAGTGTCAACCGGGGAGCTGTTTTTT.